This record concerns one TCR beta chain sequence. The antigen remains unidentified. The data were taken from a study of beta chain features in type 1 diabetes. Regarding the study as a whole: Moderate yet significant TCRB CDR3 shortening was seen in Type 1 diabetes patients in all four CD4+ subsets.

What was sequenced were expressed TCRB transcripts, since all of the isolated RNA had been reverse transcribed. Using immunoSEQ multiplex PCR, the repertoire was profiled, and TCRdb retains in-frame clones only, with some absent. The sample lists 200,000 to 250,000 clones; approximately 15% were seen once. The V gene end was trimmed by 5 bases and the J gene end by 7 bases; junction bases not matched to a gene: 8. Germline loops: CDR1 SGHTS, CDR2 YDEGEE. The CDR3 runs 13 residues. Sequences were obtained from naive CD4+ T cells from blood. The clonotype was recovered from a man aged 25-45 years with type 1 diabetes. The V and J genes are TRBV5-8 and TRBJ1-2, with 7 bases matching TRBD1. In DNA, the CDR3 is TGTGCCAGCAGGATGACAGGGCTCTCTGGCTACACCTTC. Amino acids: CASRMTGLSGYTF.